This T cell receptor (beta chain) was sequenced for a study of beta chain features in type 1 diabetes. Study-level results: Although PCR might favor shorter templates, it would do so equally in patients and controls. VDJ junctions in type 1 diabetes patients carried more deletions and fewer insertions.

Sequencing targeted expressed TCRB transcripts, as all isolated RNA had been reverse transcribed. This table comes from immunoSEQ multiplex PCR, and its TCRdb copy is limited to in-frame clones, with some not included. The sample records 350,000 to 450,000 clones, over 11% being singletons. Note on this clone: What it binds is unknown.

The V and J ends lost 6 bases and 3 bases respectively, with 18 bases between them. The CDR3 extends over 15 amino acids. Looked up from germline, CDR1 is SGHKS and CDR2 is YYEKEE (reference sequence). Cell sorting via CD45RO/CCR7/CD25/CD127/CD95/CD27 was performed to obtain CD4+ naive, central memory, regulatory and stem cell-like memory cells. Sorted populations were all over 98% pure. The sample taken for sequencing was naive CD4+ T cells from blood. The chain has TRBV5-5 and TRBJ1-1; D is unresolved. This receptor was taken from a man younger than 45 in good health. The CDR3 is CASTVGVREDTEAFF. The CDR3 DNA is TGTGCCAGCACCGTTGGAGTCCGGGAAGACACTGAAGCTTTCTTT.